Listed below are T cell receptor beta chains from one sample, sequenced in a study of blood T cell repertoires in COVID-19. Clones were read by immunoSEQ multiplex PCR, and TCRdb kept only the in-frame ones, dropping some. This repertoire shows 250,000 to 350,000 clones, about 87% found once; its top ten account for 2.5% to 3%. The source material was PBMCs or T cells enriched from blood (not recorded which). The receptors here all came from a woman aged 50 to 60 who had recovered from COVID-19. The CDR3 runs from the conserved cysteine through the conserved F or W. The order of the fields is V gene, J gene, clone size, CDR3 protein. Clone size is given for some rows only: seen once, a few or many times, or a class if the clone is expanded.

v_call: TRBV5-1; j_call: TRBJ2-1; clone_size: -; cdr3_aa: CASSLTSGTQYNEQFF
v_call: TRBV7-9; j_call: TRBJ2-7; clone_size: -; cdr3_aa: CASSPSLGGYSYEQYF
v_call: TRBV5-6; j_call: TRBJ2-7; clone_size: -; cdr3_aa: CASSSTGTSGYSYEQYF
v_call: TRBV10-2; j_call: TRBJ1-2; clone_size: -; cdr3_aa: CASSDQKTGGVYGYTF
v_call: TRBV6-4; j_call: TRBJ1-1; clone_size: -; cdr3_aa: CASSADRGDTEAFF
v_call: TRBV6-5; j_call: TRBJ2-1; clone_size: -; cdr3_aa: CASRRGDEQFF
v_call: TRBV29-1; j_call: TRBJ2-2; clone_size: -; cdr3_aa: CSVGGLRGGNTGELFF
v_call: TRBV24-1; j_call: TRBJ1-4; clone_size: -; cdr3_aa: CATSDPGQSNEKLFF
v_call: TRBV7-2; j_call: TRBJ1-2; clone_size: few; cdr3_aa: CASSGQGAPYGYTF
v_call: TRBV5-1; j_call: TRBJ2-7; clone_size: -; cdr3_aa: CASSLGGTGGNYEQYF
v_call: TRBV5-1; j_call: TRBJ1-1; clone_size: -; cdr3_aa: CASSWTPMNTEAFF
v_call: TRBV28; j_call: TRBJ1-1; clone_size: once; cdr3_aa: CASSLPPPLNTEAFF
v_call: TRBV5-1; j_call: TRBJ2-3; clone_size: -; cdr3_aa: CASSLAGLEDTQYF
v_call: TRBV7-9; j_call: TRBJ1-1; clone_size: -; cdr3_aa: CASSITGTENTEAFF
v_call: TRBV9; j_call: TRBJ2-6; clone_size: -; cdr3_aa: CASSPPGQVNSGANVLTF
v_call: TRBV6-5; j_call: TRBJ1-6; clone_size: -; cdr3_aa: CASSSPGGGGGSPLHF
v_call: TRBV6-4; j_call: TRBJ2-1; clone_size: -; cdr3_aa: CASSDRASSGRAGNEQFF
v_call: TRBV18; j_call: TRBJ1-5; clone_size: -; cdr3_aa: CASSPSGVRNQPQHF
v_call: TRBV7-2; j_call: TRBJ1-2; clone_size: -; cdr3_aa: CASRNLMSPNSYGYTF
v_call: TRBV5-1; j_call: TRBJ1-1; clone_size: -; cdr3_aa: CASSRMGQLNTEAFF
v_call: TRBV25-1; j_call: TRBJ1-3; clone_size: -; cdr3_aa: CASSAKLQGGNTIYF
v_call: TRBV14; j_call: TRBJ2-1; clone_size: few; cdr3_aa: CASRPRGSSYNEQFF
v_call: TRBV6-2/TRBV6-3; j_call: TRBJ2-3; clone_size: -; cdr3_aa: CASSYGRFTDTQYF
v_call: TRBV9; j_call: TRBJ1-1; clone_size: few; cdr3_aa: CASSVAPSGGQGNTEAFF
v_call: TRBV29-1; j_call: TRBJ1-1; clone_size: -; cdr3_aa: CSVDTNTEAFF
v_call: TRBV3-1/TRBV3-2; j_call: TRBJ1-3; clone_size: -; cdr3_aa: CASSQGGSGNTIYF
v_call: TRBV19; j_call: TRBJ2-7; clone_size: once; cdr3_aa: CASSKGQAAGYEQYF
v_call: TRBV10-3; j_call: TRBJ2-1; clone_size: few; cdr3_aa: CATRDTGYNEQFF
v_call: TRBV6-5; j_call: TRBJ1-1; clone_size: -; cdr3_aa: CASRTAKMNTEAFF
v_call: TRBV6-1; j_call: TRBJ1-1; clone_size: -; cdr3_aa: CASSEEGIGSEAFF
v_call: TRBV5-8; j_call: TRBJ1-2; clone_size: -; cdr3_aa: CASSTGREGYTF
v_call: TRBV9; j_call: TRBJ2-7; clone_size: -; cdr3_aa: CASSVRLRGMALSSYEQYF
v_call: TRBV7-2; j_call: TRBJ2-3; clone_size: -; cdr3_aa: CASSLAGGYTDTQYF
v_call: TRBV7-2; j_call: TRBJ2-1; clone_size: -; cdr3_aa: CASSLMGDEQFF
v_call: TRBV25-1; j_call: TRBJ1-2; clone_size: -; cdr3_aa: CASSDPQGPTGKKGYTF
v_call: TRBV5-5; j_call: TRBJ1-1; clone_size: -; cdr3_aa: CASSLTRSPAPGTEAFF
v_call: TRBV4-1; j_call: TRBJ2-3; clone_size: -; cdr3_aa: CASSLLLPDTQYF
v_call: TRBV19; j_call: TRBJ1-5; clone_size: -; cdr3_aa: CASSGDITQPQHF
v_call: TRBV2; j_call: TRBJ2-5; clone_size: -; cdr3_aa: CASRMQRETQYF
v_call: TRBV16; j_call: TRBJ1-3; clone_size: -; cdr3_aa: CASSPSTGRLSGNTIYF
v_call: TRBV7-9; j_call: TRBJ1-1; clone_size: -; cdr3_aa: CASSPTGQTNTEAFF
v_call: TRBV20-1; j_call: TRBJ2-2; clone_size: -; cdr3_aa: CSASRTSGRANTGELFF
v_call: TRBV5-1; j_call: TRBJ1-1; clone_size: -; cdr3_aa: CASTPTGKGTEAFF
v_call: TRBV19; j_call: TRBJ2-7; clone_size: -; cdr3_aa: CASSSAGSSYEQYF
v_call: TRBV9; j_call: TRBJ2-3; clone_size: -; cdr3_aa: CASSVTGRGEDTQYF
v_call: TRBV5-1; j_call: TRBJ1-1; clone_size: -; cdr3_aa: CASSLESTARNTEAFF
v_call: TRBV5-1; j_call: TRBJ1-2; clone_size: -; cdr3_aa: CASSLDNLGYTF
v_call: TRBV7-3; j_call: TRBJ1-2; clone_size: -; cdr3_aa: CASSLMDRGDYGYTF
v_call: TRBV6-5; j_call: TRBJ1-5; clone_size: once; cdr3_aa: CASTTGGLGQPQHF
v_call: TRBV30; j_call: TRBJ1-6; clone_size: -; cdr3_aa: CAWNLENSPLHF
v_call: TRBV14; j_call: TRBJ1-5; clone_size: -; cdr3_aa: CASRVTGSNQPQHF
v_call: TRBV19; j_call: TRBJ2-7; clone_size: once; cdr3_aa: CASSMASGRREQYF